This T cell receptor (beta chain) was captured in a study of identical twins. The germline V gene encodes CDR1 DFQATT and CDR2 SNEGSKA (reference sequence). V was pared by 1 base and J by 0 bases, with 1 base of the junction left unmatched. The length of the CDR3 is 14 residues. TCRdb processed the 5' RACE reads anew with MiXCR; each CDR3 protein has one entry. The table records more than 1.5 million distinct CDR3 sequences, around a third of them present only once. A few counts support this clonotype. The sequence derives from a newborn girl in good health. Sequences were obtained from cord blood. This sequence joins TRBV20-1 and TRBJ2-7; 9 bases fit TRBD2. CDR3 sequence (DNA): TGCAGTGCTAGAGTAGCGGGAGTCTCCTACGAGCAGTACTTC. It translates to CSARVAGVSYEQYF.